This entry lists 9 T cell receptor beta chains sequenced from one sample in a study of T cell responses to AZD1222 COVID-19 vaccine. Data came from immunoSEQ multiplex PCR; TCRdb stores just in-frame clones and leaves some out. Of more than 110,000 clones detected, 88% appear once; the ten largest clones hold around 3.6%. The sequenced sample was peripheral blood, obtained on day 0 of AZD1222 vaccination. These receptors were obtained from an adult in good health.

This clone has a handful of counts. This sample also contains other DNA sequences that code for the same CDR3. J is TRBJ1-5 and V is TRBV28; a possible D gene is TRBD1 (6 bases). The CDR3 loop spans 14 amino acids. The V gene lost 5 bases and the J gene lost 3 bases, with 11 bases spanning the gap. Germline V gene sequence: CDR1 MDHEN, CDR2 SYDVKM. The CDR3 here is CASSPPGANQPQHF. CDR3 DNA sequence: TGTGCCAGCAGTCCCCCAGGGGCCAATCAGCCCCAGCATTTT.

The chain combines TRBV30 with TRBJ1-6; no clear D gene. This CDR3 region has 14 residues. The germline V gene encodes CDR1 GTSNPN and CDR2 SVGIG (reference sequence). Trimming shortened V by 5 bases and J by 10 bases, and 18 bases separated the two germline ends. The CDR3 reads CAWGVRGRGSPLHF. The CDR3 nucleotides are TGTGCCTGGGGCGTTAGAGGAAGAGGGTCACCCCTCCACTTT.

V gene TRBV4-1 combines with J gene TRBJ1-5; possible D gene TRBD1, 6 bases. Germline assignment: CDR1 MGHRA and CDR2 YSYEKL. The CDR3 has 16 residues. V was pared by 0 bases and J by 7 bases, with 16 bases between. The CDR3, as DNA: TGCGCCAGCAGCCAAGATTTGGACAGTAGGAGCCAGCCCCAGCATTTT. This translates into CASSQDLDSRSQPQHF.

V gene TRBV3-1 (or the pseudogene TRBV3-2) combines with J gene TRBJ2-1, with 12 positions matching TRBD2. This CDR3 contains 15 residues. The junction had 4 bases not matched to a gene; V was cut back by 2 bases and J by 8 bases. CDR1 and CDR2 from the germline V gene are LGHDT and YNNKEL (reference sequence). The CDR3, as DNA: TGTGCCAGCAGCCAAAGGACTAGCGGGAACGATGAGCAGTTCTTC. Encoded protein: CASSQRTSGNDEQFF.

This chain links TRBV7-2 with TRBJ2-1, with 11 nucleotides matching TRBD2. V shed 4 bases and J 8 bases; nucleotides not matched to a gene: 13. The CDR3 is made up of 17 amino acids. The germline CDR1 and CDR2 sequences are SGHTA and FQGNSA. CDR3 region: CASSSLGGTSGWDEQFF. The CDR3 coding sequence is TGTGCCAGCAGCTCCCTCGGAGGGACTAGCGGATGGGATGAGCAGTTCTTC.

The chain is built from TRBV7-2 and TRBJ1-1; D may be TRBD1 (6 bases). The CDR3 runs to 15 residues. The V gene's germline CDR1 is SGHTA and CDR2 FQGNSA. Trimming took 4 bases from V and 11 from J, leaving 23 bases between them. The CDR3 is CASSSTGTSAIGAFF. In DNA, the CDR3 is TGTGCCAGCAGCTCCACAGGGACCTCCGCGATTGGGGCTTTCTTT.

The chain links TRBV5-6 to TRBJ1-3; D is unclear. Germline V gene data show CDR1 as SGHDT and CDR2 as YYEEEE. With 1 base removed from V and 0 bases from J, the gap between germline ends came to 8 bases. This CDR3 is built from 15 residues. The CDR3 reads CASSLIVGSGNTIYF. CDR3 DNA: TGTGCCAGCAGCTTGATCGTAGGCTCTGGAAACACCATATATTTT.

The gene calls are TRBV11-2 and TRBJ1-1, with 7 nucleotides matching TRBD1. J gave up 4 bases and V 1 base, and 9 bases lay outside the gene matches. The CDR3 totals 16 residues. Germline loops: CDR1 SGHAT, CDR2 FQNNGV. The CDR3 DNA is TGTGCCAGCAGCTTAGCCCGACAGGGTGGGGTCACTGAAGCTTTCTTT. It translates to CASSLARQGGVTEAFF.

J is TRBJ2-3 and V is TRBV29-1; D is unclear. CDR1 is SQVTM, CDR2 ANQGSEA, per germline. This CDR3 region has 12 residues. V was cut by 7 bases and J by 2 bases, with 10 bases left in between. This chain's CDR3 is CSERRITDTQYF. The CDR3 DNA sequence: TGCAGCGAGCGCCGGATCACAGATACGCAGTATTTT.